The 20 T cell receptor beta chains below were found in one sample sequenced in a study of blood T cell repertoires in COVID-19. Repertoires were generated with immunoSEQ multiplex PCR, while TCRdb's copy carries only in-frame clones and drops some. The table lists about 100,000 clones, roughly 69% of them singletons. Material: peripheral blood. These receptors came from an older man with acute or convalescent COVID-19.

A few counts support this clone. V is TRBV9 and J is TRBJ1-2; 8 bases map to TRBD1. Losses at the gene ends were 0 bases for V and 8 bases for J; bases not matched to a gene: 15. Germline V lookup: CDR1 SGDLS, CDR2 YYNGEE. The CDR3 runs 17 residues. CDR3 DNA sequence: TGTGCCAGCAGCGTAGCTGGGACAGGAACCGATGCGGGCGGCTACACCTTC. Translation: CASSVAGTGTDAGGYTF.

This clone was seen only a few times. The V gene is TRBV27, the J gene TRBJ1-6, with TRBD1 as a possible D gene (6 bases). The CDR3 consists of 15 residues. With 6 bases removed from V and 4 bases from J, the gap between germline ends came to 13 bases. Germline CDR1 is MNHEY and CDR2 is SMNVEV (reference sequence). The CDR3 nucleotides are TGTGCCAGCAGGCCCACCGACAGGTATAATTCACCCCTCCACTTT. Translated: CASRPTDRYNSPLHF.

On this clone: In the same sample, other DNA sequences code for this CDR3. The chain combines TRBV7-9 with TRBJ2-1; 8 bases line up with TRBD2. Unmatched junction bases numbered 3, after V lost 4 bases and J lost 1 base. Germline lookup yields CDR1 SEHNR and CDR2 FQNEAQ (reference sequence). There are 15 residues in the CDR3. CDR3 nucleotides: TGTGCCAGCAGCTCCGGGACTAGTTCCTACAATGAGCAGTTCTTC. It is translated as CASSSGTSSYNEQFF.

V usage is TRBV2 and J usage is TRBJ1-2; TRBD1 aligns across 9 bases. Germline lookup yields CDR1 SNHLY and CDR2 FYNNEI. The CDR3 runs 14 residues. V was pared by 4 bases and J by 6 bases, with 6 bases of the junction left unmatched. The CDR3 DNA reads as TGTGCCAGCAGTGGGACAGGGGCAGTCCATGGCTACACCTTC. Translated: CASSGTGAVHGYTF. The full variable domain, with the rest looked up from reference TRBV2 and TRBJ1-2, is EPEVTQTPSHQVTQMGQEVILRCVPISNHLYFYWYRQILGQKVEFLVSFYNNEISEKSEIFDDQFSVERPDGSNFTLKIRSTKLEDSAMYFCASSGTGAVHGYTFGSGTRLTVV.

V and J are TRBV2 and TRBJ2-1, with a possible D match to TRBD1 (5 bases). V was shortened by 10 bases and J by 3 bases, with 13 bases between the two germline ends. The CDR3 is made up of 13 amino acids. CDR1 is SNHLY and CDR2 is FYNNEI in the germline V gene. CDR3 in amino acids: CATRQGGYNEQFF. The CDR3 region has the DNA TGTGCCACCCGGCAGGGTGGCTACAATGAGCAGTTCTTC.

The chain carries TRBV5-4 and TRBJ1-1; D is perhaps TRBD1 (5 bases). The CDR3 extends over 15 amino acids. CDR1 and CDR2 from the germline V gene are SGHNT and YYREEE (reference sequence). With 1 base removed from V and 1 base from J, the gap between germline ends came to 11 bases. The DNA for the CDR3 is TGTGCCAGCAGCTTGCAATCCAGGGAGAACACTGAAGCTTTCTTT. It is translated as CASSLQSRENTEAFF. The whole variable domain, remainder taken from reference TRBV5-4 and TRBJ1-1, is ETGVTQSPTHLIKTRGQQVTLRCSSQSGHNTVSWYQQALGQGPQFIFQYYREEENGRGNFPPRFSGLQFPNYSSELNVNALELDDSALYLCASSLQSRENTEAFFGQGTRLTVV.

Concerning this clone: Within the sample, other DNA sequences also encode this same CDR3. The rearrangement uses TRBV5-8 and TRBJ2-7, with a tentative D call TRBD1 (6 bases). The germline V gene has CDR1 SGHTS and CDR2 YDEGEE. Trimming removed 2 bases at V and 5 bases at J, with 17 bases between. The CDR3 spans 15 residues. The CDR3 spells CASSLQGRSSHEQYF. CDR3 nucleotide sequence: TGTGCCAGCAGCTTACAGGGAAGGAGCTCTCACGAGCAGTACTTC.

The V call is TRBV5-1, the J call TRBJ2-5; TRBD2 matches at 9 bases. Germline V CDR1 and CDR2: SGHRS, YFSETQ. The CDR3 has 14 residues. Trimming took 2 bases from V and 4 from J; bases not matched to a gene: 3. DNA for the CDR3: TGCGCCAGCAGCTTCGGGCGGGGGGGAGAGACCCAGTACTTC. Its protein product is CASSFGRGGETQYF.

The chain combines TRBV7-3 with TRBJ2-7, with 8 bases lining up with TRBD2. Trimming removed 5 bases from V and 2 bases from J; junction bases left unmatched: 5. CDR3 length: 14 amino acids. From germline, CDR1 is SGHTA and CDR2 FQGTGA. The CDR3 DNA reads as TGTGCCAGCAGCCCGGGACTAGGACCCTACGAGCAGTACTTC. Translated: CASSPGLGPYEQYF.

V usage is TRBV9 and J usage is TRBJ2-7; a possible D gene is TRBD2 (7 bases). The CDR3 is 15 residues long. V lost 0 bases and J lost 5, with 15 bases in between. The germline V gene has CDR1 SGDLS and CDR2 YYNGEE. DNA of the CDR3: TGTGCCAGCAGCGTAGGGACTAGGGGGGAGAACGAGCAGTACTTC. Translated, it gives CASSVGTRGENEQYF.

The chain recombines TRBV9 with TRBJ1-5, with TRBD1 matching over 7 bases. Germline V lookup: CDR1 SGDLS, CDR2 YYNGEE. The CDR3 runs to 14 residues. V trimming: 0 bases; J trimming: 5 bases; junction bases outside the gene matches: 2. CDR3 in amino acids: CASSVDTGDQPQHF. In nucleotides, the CDR3 is TGTGCCAGCAGCGTAGATACAGGGGATCAGCCCCAGCATTTT. The entire variable domain, with the rest obtained from reference TRBV9 and TRBJ1-5, is as follows: DSGVTQTPKHLITATGQRVTLRCSPRSGDLSVYWYQQSLDQGLQFLIQYYNGEERAKGNILERFSAQQFPDLHSELNLSSLELGDSALYFCASSVDTGDQPQHFGDGTRLSIL.

The chain carries TRBV3-1 (or the pseudogene TRBV3-2) and TRBJ2-5; D remains unclear. Between the trimmed V and J ends, which lost 3 bases and 6 bases, there was a span of 8 bases. Germline loops: CDR1 LGHDT, CDR2 YNNKEL (reference sequence). The CDR3 runs to 12 residues. The CDR3 nucleotides are TGTGCCAGCAGCCAGGTAGTGAAGACCCAGTACTTC. It is translated as CASSQVVKTQYF.

The gene calls are TRBV23-1 and TRBJ2-7; D ambiguous. TRBV23-1 is given ORF status, its function remaining uncertain. This CDR3 contains 15 residues. Trimming shortened V by 4 bases and J by 2 bases, and 15 bases separated the two germline ends. This CDR3 reads CASSPARVLPYEQYF. DNA for the CDR3: TGCGCCAGCAGTCCCGCCCGGGTACTACCCTACGAGCAGTACTTC.

The chain couples TRBV29-1 to TRBJ2-2; maybe TRBD1 (5 bases). Trimming took off 4 bases at V and 7 bases at J, with 10 bases between the two ends. The CDR3 sequence is 12 residues long. CDR1 and CDR2 from the germline V gene are SQVTM and ANQGSEA. CDR3 loop: CSVADGHGELFF. The CDR3 region has the DNA TGCAGCGTTGCGGATGGACACGGGGAGCTGTTTTTT.

This clone has more than one count but fewer than ten. The rearrangement joins TRBV6-1 to TRBJ2-1; 9 bases are shared with TRBD2. This CDR3 is built from 16 residues. Germline CDR1 MNHNS, CDR2 SASEGT. V dropped 1 base and J dropped 4; count of bases not matched to a gene: 5. CDR3: CASSEGASGKYNEQFF. For the CDR3, the DNA is TGTGCCAGCAGTGAAGGGGCTAGCGGGAAATACAATGAGCAGTTCTTC.

The chain joins TRBV21-1 to TRBJ2-2; TRBD2 was called by the table and not checked on the DNA. TRBV21-1 is a pseudogene segment. The CDR3 covers 17 residues. The CDR3 DNA sequence: TGTGCCAGCAGCAGTCCGGGACTAGCGGGATTTCAGGGGGAGCTGTTTTTT. It is translated as CASSSPGLAGFQGELFF.

The rearrangement links TRBV19 to TRBJ2-1, with 9 nucleotides matching TRBD2. The germline gives CDR1 LNHDA, CDR2 SQIVND (reference sequence). Losses at the gene ends were 2 bases for V and 6 bases for J; bases not matched to a gene: 5. CDR3 length: 15 residues. This CDR3 is CASSISSGRFNEQFF. The CDR3 nucleotides are TGTGCCAGTAGTATATCAAGCGGGAGGTTCAATGAGCAGTTCTTC.

The CDR3 bases are TGTGCCAGTAGTATAGCCGGCTCTGGGGCCAACGTCCTGACTTTC. Amino acid sequence: CASSIAGSGANVLTF. The chain uses TRBV19 and TRBJ2-6, with D hard to call. Germline CDR1 is LNHDA and CDR2 is SQIVND (reference sequence). This CDR3 contains 15 residues. V gave up 1 base and J gave up 0 bases, with 4 bases separating them.

This chain connects TRBV12-5 to TRBJ2-1, with 7 bases aligning to TRBD1. J lost 3 bases, V lost 6 bases, and 5 bases had no gene match. The germline V gene encodes CDR1 LGHNT and CDR2 FRNRAP. CDR3 size: 14 residues. DNA of the CDR3: TGTGCTAGTGGAGGGGGCGACGGCTACAATGAGCAGTTCTTC. Its translation: CASGGGDGYNEQFF.

The rearrangement uses TRBV7-8 and TRBJ1-6, with D possibly being TRBD1 (6 bases). CDR3 length: 15 amino acids. Germline loops: CDR1 SGHVS, CDR2 FQNEAQ. Trimming took 6 bases from V and 0 from J, leaving 9 bases between them. The DNA for the CDR3 is TGTGCCAGCAGGGACAGTAGCTCCTATAATTCACCCCTCCACTTT. Protein product: CASRDSSSYNSPLHF.